This T cell receptor beta chain was captured by sequencing in a study of regulatory T cells in long-lasting Graves disease. About the study: Those Graves' patients who were newly diagnosed had been on antithyroid drugs under 3 months.

This clonotype was seen ten or more times. No antigen is known for it. Notes on the study in general: Persistent disease favored TRBV28, TRBJ1-2 and TRBJ2-5.

Looked up from germline, CDR1 is MNHEY and CDR2 is SMNVEV (reference sequence). CDR3 size: 14 residues. V lost 6 bases, J lost 3 bases, and 15 bases lay in between. The time point: newly diagnosed GD, antithyroid drugs for less than 3 months. There was RNA extracted from PBMCs, and the TCR library was made from it. Diagnosis followed American Thyroid Association guidelines for Graves' disease. Library construction for TCR beta used iRepertoire HTBI primers and Arm-PCR of CDR3 regions. Authors' methods: The samples included around 64 TRBV and 14 to 15 TRBJ segments. In TCRdb, the multiplex PCR reads were re-called with MiXCR into one record per CDR3 protein. The V and J calls and clone size are TCRdb's, not the authors'. The sample shows roughly 380,000 distinct CDR3 sequences, roughly a sixth of them seen only once.

The clonotype comes from a female donor with Graves disease. The source material was peripheral blood mononuclear cells (PBMCs), sampled at new diagnosis, from a patient treated with antithyroid drugs. The chain couples TRBV27 to TRBJ2-7; no definite D call. The CDR3 nucleotides are TGTGCCAGCAGCCCGGTGACCGATGGCTACGAGCAGTACTTC. As protein: CASSPVTDGYEQYF.